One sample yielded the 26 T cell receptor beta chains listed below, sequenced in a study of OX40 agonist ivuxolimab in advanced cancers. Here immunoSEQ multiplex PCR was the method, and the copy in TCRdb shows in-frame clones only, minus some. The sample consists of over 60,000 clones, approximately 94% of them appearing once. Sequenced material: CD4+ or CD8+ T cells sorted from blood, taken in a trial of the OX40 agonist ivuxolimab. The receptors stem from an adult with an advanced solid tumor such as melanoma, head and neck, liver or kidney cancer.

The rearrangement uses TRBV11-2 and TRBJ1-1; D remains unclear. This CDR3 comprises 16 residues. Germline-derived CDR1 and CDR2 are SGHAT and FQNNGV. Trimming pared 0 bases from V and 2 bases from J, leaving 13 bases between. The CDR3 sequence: CASSLEGMGSNTEAFF. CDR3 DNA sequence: TGTGCCAGCAGCTTAGAAGGGATGGGAAGTAACACTGAAGCTTTCTTT.

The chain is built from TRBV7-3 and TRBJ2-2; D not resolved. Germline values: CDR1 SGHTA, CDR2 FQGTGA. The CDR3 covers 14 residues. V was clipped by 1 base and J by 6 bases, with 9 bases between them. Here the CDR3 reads CASSLRSFAGELFF. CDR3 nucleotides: TGTGCCAGCAGCTTAAGGTCGTTTGCCGGGGAGCTGTTTTTT.

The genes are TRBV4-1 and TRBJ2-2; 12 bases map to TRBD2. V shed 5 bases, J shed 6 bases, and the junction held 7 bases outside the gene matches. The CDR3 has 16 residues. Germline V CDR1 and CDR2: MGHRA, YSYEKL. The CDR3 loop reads CASSLSSGRASGELFF. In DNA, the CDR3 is TGCGCCAGCAGCTTATCTAGCGGGAGGGCCTCCGGGGAGCTGTTTTTT.

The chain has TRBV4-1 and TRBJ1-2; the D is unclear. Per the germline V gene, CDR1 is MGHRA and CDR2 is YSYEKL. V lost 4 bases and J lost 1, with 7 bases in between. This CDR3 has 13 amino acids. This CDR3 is CASSPSSNYGYTF. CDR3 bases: TGCGCCAGCAGCCCAAGCAGTAACTATGGCTACACCTTC.

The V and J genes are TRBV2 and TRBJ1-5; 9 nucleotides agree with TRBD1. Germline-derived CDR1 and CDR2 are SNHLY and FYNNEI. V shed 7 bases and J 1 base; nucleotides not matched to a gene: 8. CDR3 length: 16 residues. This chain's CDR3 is CASTDRDRESNQPQHF. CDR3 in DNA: TGTGCCAGCACAGACCGGGACAGGGAGAGCAATCAGCCCCAGCATTTT.

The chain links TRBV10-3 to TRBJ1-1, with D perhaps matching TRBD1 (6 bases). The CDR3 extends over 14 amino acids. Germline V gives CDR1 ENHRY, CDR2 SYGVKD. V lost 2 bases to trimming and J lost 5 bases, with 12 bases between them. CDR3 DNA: TGTGCCATCAGTGAGAGCGGAGGGGGTACTGAAGCTTTCTTT. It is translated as CAISESGGGTEAFF.

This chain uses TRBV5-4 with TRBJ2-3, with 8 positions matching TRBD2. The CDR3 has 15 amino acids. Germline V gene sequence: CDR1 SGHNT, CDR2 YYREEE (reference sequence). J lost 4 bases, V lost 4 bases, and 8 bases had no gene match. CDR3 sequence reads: CASSPPAGGSDTQYF. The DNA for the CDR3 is TGTGCCAGCAGCCCCCCGGCGGGAGGTTCAGATACGCAGTATTTT.

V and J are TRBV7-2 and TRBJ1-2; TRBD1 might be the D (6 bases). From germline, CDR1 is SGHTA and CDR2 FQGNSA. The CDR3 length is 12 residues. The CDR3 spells CACKGEGYGYTF. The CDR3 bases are TGTGCGTGTAAGGGGGAGGGGTATGGCTACACCTTC.

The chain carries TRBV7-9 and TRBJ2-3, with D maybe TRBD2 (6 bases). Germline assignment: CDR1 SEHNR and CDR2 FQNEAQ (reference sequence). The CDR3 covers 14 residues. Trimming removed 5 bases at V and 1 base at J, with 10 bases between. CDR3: CASSGTFGTDTQYF. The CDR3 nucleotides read TGTGCCAGCAGCGGGACTTTTGGCACAGATACGCAGTATTTT.

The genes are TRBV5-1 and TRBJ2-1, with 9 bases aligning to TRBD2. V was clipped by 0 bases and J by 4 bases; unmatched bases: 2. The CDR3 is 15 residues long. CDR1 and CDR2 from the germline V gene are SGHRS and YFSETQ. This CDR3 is CASSLGLAGYNEQFF. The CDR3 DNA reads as TGCGCCAGCAGCTTGGGGCTAGCGGGATACAATGAGCAGTTCTTC.

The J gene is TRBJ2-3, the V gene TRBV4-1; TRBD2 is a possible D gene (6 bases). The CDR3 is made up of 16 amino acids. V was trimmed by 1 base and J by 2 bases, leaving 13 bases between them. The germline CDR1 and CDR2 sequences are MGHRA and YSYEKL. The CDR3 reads CASSQGVLASTDTQYF. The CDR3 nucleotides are TGCGCCAGCAGCCAAGGTGTACTAGCTTCCACAGATACGCAGTATTTT.

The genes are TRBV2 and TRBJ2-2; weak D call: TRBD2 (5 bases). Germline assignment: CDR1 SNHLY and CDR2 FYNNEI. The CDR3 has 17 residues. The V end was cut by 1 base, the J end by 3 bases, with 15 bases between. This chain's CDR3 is CASSEGRTWTYTGELFF. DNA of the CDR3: TGTGCCAGCAGTGAAGGGAGGACCTGGACCTACACCGGGGAGCTGTTTTTT.

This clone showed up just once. CDR3 sequence: CASSYYGTANTEAFF. The CDR3 DNA reads TGTGCCAGCAGCTACTACGGGACAGCGAACACTGAAGCTTTCTTT. This chain uses TRBV7-2 with TRBJ1-1, with 7 bases matching TRBD1. Per germline, CDR1 SGHTA and CDR2 FQGNSA. This CDR3 has 15 residues. The J segment lost 1 base and the V segment lost 4 bases, leaving 6 bases of the junction unmatched.

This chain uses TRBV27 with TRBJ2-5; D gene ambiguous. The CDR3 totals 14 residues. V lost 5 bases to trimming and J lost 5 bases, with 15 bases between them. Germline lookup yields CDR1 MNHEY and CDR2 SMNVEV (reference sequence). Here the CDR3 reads CASSEIGSKETQYF. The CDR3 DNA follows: TGTGCCAGCAGTGAAATAGGAAGTAAGGAGACCCAGTACTTC.

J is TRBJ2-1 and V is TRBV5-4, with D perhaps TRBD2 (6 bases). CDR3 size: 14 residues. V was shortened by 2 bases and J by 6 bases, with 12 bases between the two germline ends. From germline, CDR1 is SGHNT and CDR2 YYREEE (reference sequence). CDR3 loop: CASSLGTGLNEQFF. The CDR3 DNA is TGTGCCAGCAGCTTAGGGACTGGCCTCAATGAGCAGTTCTTC.

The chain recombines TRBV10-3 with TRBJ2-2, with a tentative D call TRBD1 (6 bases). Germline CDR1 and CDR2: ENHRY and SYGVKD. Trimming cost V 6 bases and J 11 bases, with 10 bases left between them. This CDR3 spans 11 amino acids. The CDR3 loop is CAIRPGTELFF. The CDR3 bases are TGTGCCATCAGGCCCGGGACAGAGCTGTTTTTT.

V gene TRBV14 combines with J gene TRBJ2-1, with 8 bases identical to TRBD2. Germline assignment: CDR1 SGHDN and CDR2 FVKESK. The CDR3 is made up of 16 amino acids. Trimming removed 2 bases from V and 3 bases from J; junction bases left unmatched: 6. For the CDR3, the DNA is TGTGCCAGCAGCCAACAAGCGGGAGTGGTCTACAATGAGCAGTTCTTC. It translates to CASSQQAGVVYNEQFF.

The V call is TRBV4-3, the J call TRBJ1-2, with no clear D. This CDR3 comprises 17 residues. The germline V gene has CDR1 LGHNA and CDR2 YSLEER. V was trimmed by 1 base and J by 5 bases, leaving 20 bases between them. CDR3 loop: CASSQGVMGGQIYGYTF. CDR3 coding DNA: TGCGCCAGCAGCCAAGGAGTGATGGGTGGGCAAATTTATGGCTACACCTTC.

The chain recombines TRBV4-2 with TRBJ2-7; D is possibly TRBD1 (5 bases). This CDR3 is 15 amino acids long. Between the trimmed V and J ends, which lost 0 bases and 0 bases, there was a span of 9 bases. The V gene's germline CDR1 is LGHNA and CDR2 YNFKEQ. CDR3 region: CASSQDQGSSYEQYF. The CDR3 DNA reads TGTGCCAGCAGCCAAGATCAGGGCAGCTCCTACGAGCAGTACTTC.

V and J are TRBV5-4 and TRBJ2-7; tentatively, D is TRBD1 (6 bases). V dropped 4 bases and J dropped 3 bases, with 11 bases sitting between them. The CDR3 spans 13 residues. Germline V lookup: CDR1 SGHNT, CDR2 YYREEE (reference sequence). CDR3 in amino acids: CASSGRDNYEQYF. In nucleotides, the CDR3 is TGTGCCAGCAGCGGACGGGACAACTACGAGCAGTACTTC.

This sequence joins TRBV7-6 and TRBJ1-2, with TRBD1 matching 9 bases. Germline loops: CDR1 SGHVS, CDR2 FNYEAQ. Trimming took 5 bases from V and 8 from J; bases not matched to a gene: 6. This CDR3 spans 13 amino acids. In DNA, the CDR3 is TGTGCCAGCAGCCAGGACAGGGGAAGAGGCTACACCTTC. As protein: CASSQDRGRGYTF.

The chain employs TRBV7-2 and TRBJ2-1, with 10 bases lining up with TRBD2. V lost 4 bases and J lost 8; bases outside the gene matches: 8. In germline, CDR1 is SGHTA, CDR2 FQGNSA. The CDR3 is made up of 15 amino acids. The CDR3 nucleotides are TGTGCCAGCAGCTCTACTAGCGGGGCCCCCCATGAGCAGTTCTTC. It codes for CASSSTSGAPHEQFF.

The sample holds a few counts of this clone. This CDR3 reads CATRGINQPQHF. CDR3 bases: TGTGCCACCAGGGGTATCAATCAGCCCCAGCATTTT. This chain links TRBV10-3 with TRBJ1-5, with D possibly TRBD1 on 6 matching bases. V lost 10 bases, J lost 3 bases, and 10 bases lay in between. CDR1 ENHRY and CDR2 SYGVKD come from the germline V gene. This CDR3 region has 12 residues.

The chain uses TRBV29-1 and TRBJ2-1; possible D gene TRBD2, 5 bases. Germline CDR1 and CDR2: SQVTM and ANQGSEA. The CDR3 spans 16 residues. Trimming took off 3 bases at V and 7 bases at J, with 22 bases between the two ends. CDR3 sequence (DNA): TGCAGCGTTGAGGGTCGCTTGAGGGAAAACCTTAATGAGCAGTTCTTC. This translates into CSVEGRLRENLNEQFF.

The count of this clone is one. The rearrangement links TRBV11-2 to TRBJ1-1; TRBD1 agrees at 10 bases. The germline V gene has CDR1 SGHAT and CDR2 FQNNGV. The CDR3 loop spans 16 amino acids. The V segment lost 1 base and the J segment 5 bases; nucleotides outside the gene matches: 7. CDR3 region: CASSLGRQGAGTEAFF. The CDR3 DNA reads TGTGCCAGCAGCTTAGGCCGACAGGGGGCAGGTACTGAAGCTTTCTTT.

In DNA, the CDR3 is TGTGCCAGTAACCATCTCGGGGGCAGCGAGCAGTACTTC. It codes for CASNHLGGSEQYF. The gene calls are TRBV19 and TRBJ2-7, with D perhaps being TRBD1 or TRBD2 (6 bases each). Germline lookup yields CDR1 LNHDA and CDR2 SQIVND (reference sequence). The V and J ends lost 7 bases and 6 bases respectively, with 16 bases between them. The length of the CDR3 is 13 residues.